One and the same sample provided the 29 T cell receptor beta chains below, sequenced in a study of blood T cell repertoires in COVID-19. The table came from immunoSEQ multiplex PCR; TCRdb's copy has only in-frame clones and leaves some out. The sample carries 65,000 to 70,000 clones, 85% to 90% recorded once. Sequenced input: peripheral blood. The receptors stem from a man older than 75 with acute or convalescent COVID-19.

The chain joins TRBV11-2 to TRBJ2-1, with TRBD2 matching 12 bases. CDR3 length: 15 amino acids. V gave up 3 bases and J gave up 8 bases; unmatched junction bases: 5. Germline V gene data show CDR1 as SGHAT and CDR2 as FQNNGV. The CDR3, as DNA: TGTGCCAGCAGCTTCCTAGCGGGAGGGGTCGATGAGCAGTTCTTC. Translating gives CASSFLAGGVDEQFF.

This chain uses TRBV5-6 with TRBJ2-2; tentatively, D is TRBD2 (7 bases). V was clipped by 6 bases and J by 7 bases, with 13 bases between them. Germline V gene sequence: CDR1 SGHDT, CDR2 YYEEEE. The CDR3 covers 13 residues. The CDR3: CASTSRGGGELFF. The CDR3 DNA sequence: TGTGCCAGCACTTCGAGGGGGGGCGGGGAGCTGTTTTTT.

The chain couples TRBV5-1 to TRBJ2-7; 10 bases align to TRBD1. Germline loops: CDR1 SGHRS, CDR2 YFSETQ. V trimming: 0 bases; J trimming: 3 bases; junction bases outside the gene matches: 6. This CDR3 has 16 amino acids. The CDR3 spells CASSLAAGQGIYEQYF. The CDR3 DNA is TGCGCCAGCAGCTTGGCCGCGGGACAGGGGATCTACGAGCAGTACTTC. Based on the CDR3 plus reference TRBV5-1 and TRBJ2-7, the full variable domain is KAGVTQTPRYLIKTRGQQVTLSCSPISGHRSVSWYQQTPGQGLQFLFEYFSETQRNKGNFPGRFSGRQFSNSRSEMNVSTLELGDSALYLCASSLAAGQGIYEQYFGPGTRLTVT.

The genes are TRBV4-1 and TRBJ1-4; 8 positions match TRBD1. CDR3 length: 15 amino acids. V lost 4 bases, J lost 8 bases, and 9 bases stayed unmatched. Germline assignment: CDR1 MGHRA and CDR2 YSYEKL. The CDR3 sequence is CASSPTGTGREKLFF. CDR3 sequence (DNA): TGCGCCAGCAGCCCTACCGGGACAGGACGAGAAAAACTGTTTTTT.

CDR3 protein: CASSIGQAGTEAFF. In DNA, the CDR3 is TGCGCCAGCAGCATAGGACAGGCGGGCACTGAAGCTTTCTTT. The chain recombines TRBV5-1 with TRBJ1-1; TRBD1 aligns across 7 bases. The CDR3 is 14 residues long. J was trimmed by 4 bases and V by 4 bases; bases with no gene match: 7. Germline values: CDR1 SGHRS, CDR2 YFSETQ. Complete variable domain (other parts from reference TRBV5-1 and TRBJ1-1): KAGVTQTPRYLIKTRGQQVTLSCSPISGHRSVSWYQQTPGQGLQFLFEYFSETQRNKGNFPGRFSGRQFSNSRSEMNVSTLELGDSALYLCASSIGQAGTEAFFGQGTRLTVV.

This clone is a singleton in its sample. The V gene is TRBV4-2, the J gene TRBJ1-1; tentatively, D is TRBD1 (6 bases). V lost 0 bases and J 8 bases, leaving 7 bases between the germline ends. The germline V gene encodes CDR1 LGHNA and CDR2 YNFKEQ. The CDR3 covers 12 residues. CDR3 DNA: TGTGCCAGCAGCCAAGAGGGGGCCGAAGCTTTCTTT. It yields the protein CASSQEGAEAFF.

The rearrangement links TRBV30 to TRBJ2-7, with 7 nucleotides matching TRBD2. Germline V gives CDR1 GTSNPN, CDR2 SVGIG (reference sequence). The CDR3 contains 14 residues. V lost 5 bases to trimming and J lost 4 bases; unmatched junction nucleotides: 11. The CDR3, as DNA: TGTGCCTGGGCAATGGGGGGGACTGGGTACGAGCAGTACTTC. It codes for CAWAMGGTGYEQYF. Together with reference TRBV30 and TRBJ2-7, the CDR3 gives the full variable domain: SQTIHQWPATLVQPVGSPLSLECTVEGTSNPNLYWYRQAAGRGLQLLFYSVGIGQISSEVPQNLSASRPQDRQFILSSKKLLLSDSGFYLCAWAMGGTGYEQYFGPGTRLTVT.

The gene calls are TRBV4-1 and TRBJ2-5, with D possibly being TRBD2 (5 bases). CDR1 is MGHRA, CDR2 YSYEKL, per germline. This CDR3 spans 17 amino acids. The germline V and J ends were trimmed by 3 bases and 3 bases, with 20 bases remaining between them. The CDR3 nucleotides read TGCGCCAGCAGCCATTCCGCCCAAAGAGGGTCCGAAGAGACCCAGTACTTC. Protein product: CASSHSAQRGSEETQYF.

The genes are TRBV6-5 and TRBJ1-1, with D tentatively TRBD1 (5 bases). This CDR3 is built from 14 residues. Looked up from germline, CDR1 is MNHEY and CDR2 is SVGAGI. Trimming shortened V by 1 base and J by 1 base, and 7 bases separated the two germline ends. The CDR3: CASSYFGQNTEAFF. In DNA form, the CDR3 reads TGTGCCAGCAGTTACTTTGGACAGAACACTGAAGCTTTCTTT.

The chain carries TRBV4-1 and TRBJ1-4; TRBD1 might be the D (5 bases). CDR1 is MGHRA, CDR2 YSYEKL, per germline. Between the trimmed V and J ends, which lost 6 bases and 1 base, there was a span of 9 bases. This CDR3 has 14 residues. The CDR3 nucleotides are TGCGCCAGCAGTTTAGGGGAAACTAATGAAAAACTGTTTTTT. Encoded protein: CASSLGETNEKLFF.

CDR3 protein: CASGLVPGSVNEQFF. The CDR3 DNA sequence: TGTGCTAGTGGTTTGGTACCGGGATCCGTCAATGAGCAGTTCTTC. The chain is built from TRBV12-5 and TRBJ2-1; a weak D match, TRBD2 (5 bases). The V and J ends lost 0 bases and 6 bases respectively, with 12 bases between them. This CDR3 has 15 residues. CDR1 is LGHNT, CDR2 FRNRAP, per germline. The full variable domain, with the rest looked up from reference TRBV12-5 and TRBJ2-1, is DARVTQTPRHKVTEMGQEVTMRCQPILGHNTVFWYRQTMMQGLELLAYFRNRAPLDDSGMPKDRFSAEMPDATLATLKIQPSEPRDSAVYFCASGLVPGSVNEQFFGPGTRLTVL.

The chain couples TRBV30 to TRBJ1-5, with D tentatively TRBD1 (5 bases). Germline V CDR1 and CDR2: GTSNPN, SVGIG (reference sequence). Trimming pared 0 bases from V and 5 bases from J, leaving 11 bases between. The CDR3 contains 14 residues. The CDR3: CAWSVGQGYQPQHF. CDR3 in DNA: TGTGCCTGGAGTGTCGGCCAGGGCTATCAGCCCCAGCATTTT. The entire variable domain, with the rest obtained from reference TRBV30 and TRBJ1-5, is as follows: SQTIHQWPATLVQPVGSPLSLECTVEGTSNPNLYWYRQAAGRGLQLLFYSVGIGQISSEVPQNLSASRPQDRQFILSSKKLLLSDSGFYLCAWSVGQGYQPQHFGDGTRLSIL.

The sample holds one count of this clone. The chain couples TRBV11-3 to TRBJ1-4, with D maybe TRBD1 (5 bases). This CDR3 is built from 14 residues. V dropped 5 bases and J dropped 6 bases, with 13 bases sitting between them. Germline assignment: CDR1 SGHNT and CDR2 YENEEA. The CDR3 here is CASSPSRGDEKLFF. DNA of the CDR3: TGTGCCAGCAGCCCCAGCCGGGGGGATGAAAAACTGTTTTTT.

V is TRBV19 and J is TRBJ1-4; 8 bases line up with TRBD1. The length of the CDR3 is 17 residues. Germline V lookup: CDR1 LNHDA, CDR2 SQIVND (reference sequence). Unmatched junction bases numbered 11, after V lost 3 bases and J lost 5 bases. CDR3: CASSIGAGGKHNEKLFF. CDR3 coding DNA: TGTGCCAGTAGTATTGGGGCAGGGGGCAAACACAATGAAAAACTGTTTTTT.

J is TRBJ2-3 and V is TRBV9; possibly TRBD2 for D (5 bases). The CDR3 length is 17 residues. V was pared by 4 bases and J by 2 bases, with 20 bases between. CDR1 and CDR2 from the germline V gene are SGDLS and YYNGEE. The DNA of the CDR3 is TGTGCCAGCAGCCGAGCCGCGAGGGCATTTAACACAGATACGCAGTATTTT. Residues: CASSRAARAFNTDTQYF.

This chain links TRBV18 with TRBJ1-2; no clear D. Deletions cut 3 bases from V and 4 bases from J, with 12 bases between. The germline CDR1 and CDR2 sequences are KGHSH and LQKENI. The length of the CDR3 is 14 residues. The DNA of the CDR3 is TGTGCCAGCTCACCCTCAGAGGTCCTCTATGGCTACACCTTC. Its protein product is CASSPSEVLYGYTF. Supplemented by reference TRBV18 and TRBJ1-2, the full variable domain reads NAGVMQNPRHLVRRRGQEARLRCSPMKGHSHVYWYRQLPEEGLKFMVYLQKENIIDESGMPKERFSAEFPKEGPSILRIQQVVRGDSAAYFCASSPSEVLYGYTFGSGTRLTVV.

The rearrangement links TRBV29-1 to TRBJ2-4, with D perhaps TRBD1 (6 bases). Germline lookup yields CDR1 SQVTM and CDR2 ANQGSEA. This CDR3 region has 14 residues. V was clipped by 4 bases and J by 6 bases, with 16 bases between them. As DNA, the CDR3 is TGCAGCGTTGCGTTTCAGGGGAAGGTAAACATTCAGTACTTC. Translating gives CSVAFQGKVNIQYF.

This CDR3 is CASSSAGGRTDTQYF. CDR3 coding DNA: TGTGCCAGCAGTTCAGCGGGAGGGCGGACAGATACGCAGTATTTT. The rearrangement uses TRBV6-5 and TRBJ2-3, with TRBD2 matching over 10 bases. This CDR3 is 15 amino acids long. Germline V lookup: CDR1 MNHEY, CDR2 SVGAGI. V shed 4 bases and J 3 bases; nucleotides not matched to a gene: 4.

This chain connects TRBV24-1 to TRBJ2-3; TRBD1 matches 9 bases. This CDR3 region has 15 residues. Trimming cost V 7 bases and J 3 bases; bases outside gene matches: 7. Germline V gene sequence: CDR1 KGHDR, CDR2 SFDVKD. This chain's CDR3 is CATRGDRETTDTQYF. The CDR3 coding sequence is TGTGCCACCAGAGGGGACAGGGAAACAACAGATACGCAGTATTTT.

The J gene is TRBJ1-1, the V gene TRBV9; 7 bases agree with TRBD1. The CDR3 consists of 14 residues. Trimming took 0 bases from V and 5 from J; bases not matched to a gene: 4. Germline loops: CDR1 SGDLS, CDR2 YYNGEE. The CDR3 DNA sequence: TGTGCCAGCAGCGTAGGAGGGGGCAAAACTGAAGCTTTCTTT. Protein product: CASSVGGGKTEAFF.

V is TRBV6-5 and J is TRBJ1-2, with D unclear. The germline V and J ends were trimmed by 0 bases and 8 bases, with 16 bases remaining between them. This CDR3 region has 15 residues. Germline V gives CDR1 MNHEY, CDR2 SVGAGI. The CDR3 DNA reads as TGTGCCAGCAGTTACTCCGAGAGGGTGTCACAGGGCTACACCTTC. It encodes CASSYSERVSQGYTF.

This chain joins TRBV7-2 and TRBJ1-2; D gene uncertain. V lost 5 bases to trimming and J lost 7 bases, with 14 bases between them. The CDR3 consists of 13 residues. CDR1 SGHTA and CDR2 FQGNSA come from the germline V gene. CDR3 DNA sequence: TGTGCCAGCAGCCAGACTGTATCGACTGGCTACACCTTC. Translated: CASSQTVSTGYTF.

In DNA, the CDR3 is TGTGCCAGCAGCCATACCTCAGGGAGGGAACAGCCCCAGCATTTT. It yields the protein CASSHTSGREQPQHF. The V call is TRBV4-2, the J call TRBJ1-5, with a weak D call TRBD1 (5 bases). This CDR3 has 15 amino acids. Looked up from germline, CDR1 is LGHNA and CDR2 is YNFKEQ. Trimming left V 3 bases short and J 7 bases short, with 16 bases between.

This clone showed up just once. The rearrangement links TRBV7-7 to TRBJ2-4; 8 positions agree with TRBD1. The V and J ends lost 4 bases and 1 base, in that order; junction bases with no gene match: 12. The CDR3 runs to 18 residues. In germline, CDR1 is SSHAT, CDR2 FNYEAQ (reference sequence). CDR3 sequence: CASSSYAGQGRAKNIQYF. The DNA of the CDR3 is TGTGCCAGCAGCTCCTACGCTGGACAGGGAAGGGCCAAAAACATTCAGTACTTC.

This chain links TRBV18 with TRBJ2-2; possible D gene TRBD1, 7 bases. Trimming took off 5 bases at V and 4 bases at J, with 14 bases between the two ends. CDR1 is KGHSH, CDR2 LQKENI, per germline. The CDR3 covers 15 residues. CDR3: CASSSGRDSTGELFF. In nucleotides, the CDR3 is TGTGCCAGCTCATCCGGGCGGGACAGCACCGGGGAGCTGTTTTTT.

The J gene is TRBJ1-1, the V gene TRBV28; 9 nucleotides align to TRBD1. The CDR3 spans 14 residues. Trimming took 7 bases from V and 1 from J; bases not matched to a gene: 4. Germline assignment: CDR1 MDHEN and CDR2 SYDVKM. The CDR3 coding sequence is TGTGCCAGCACCTCGGGACAGGGGAACACTGAAGCTTTCTTT. This encodes CASTSGQGNTEAFF.

The rearrangement joins TRBV5-1 to TRBJ2-2, with 7 bases fitting TRBD1. The germline CDR1 and CDR2 sequences are SGHRS and YFSETQ. This CDR3 comprises 16 residues. Unmatched junction bases numbered 15, after V lost 7 bases and J lost 6 bases. DNA for the CDR3: TGCGCCAGCGGCCGTGGACTGACAGGGCAATCCGGGGAGCTGTTTTTT. It yields the protein CASGRGLTGQSGELFF. Using reference TRBV5-1 and TRBJ2-2 for the parts outside the CDR3, the full variable domain is KAGVTQTPRYLIKTRGQQVTLSCSPISGHRSVSWYQQTPGQGLQFLFEYFSETQRNKGNFPGRFSGRQFSNSRSEMNVSTLELGDSALYLCASGRGLTGQSGELFFGEGSRLTVL.

The chain employs TRBV24-1 and TRBJ2-1; TRBD2 agrees at 9 bases. The CDR3 is 16 amino acids. CDR1 KGHDR and CDR2 SFDVKD come from the germline V gene. J gave up 5 bases and V 0 bases, and 4 bases lay outside the gene matches. The CDR3 DNA sequence: TGTGCCACCAGTGATTTGGGGACTAGCAGCGACAATGAGCAGTTCTTC. It is translated as CATSDLGTSSDNEQFF.

The chain has TRBV19 and TRBJ1-2; D is unresolved. Trimming took off 4 bases at V and 2 bases at J, with 11 bases between the two ends. Germline values: CDR1 LNHDA, CDR2 SQIVND (reference sequence). The CDR3 totals 14 residues. The CDR3 spells CASSKSKQNYGYTF. The CDR3 coding sequence is TGTGCCAGTAGTAAATCGAAACAGAACTATGGCTACACCTTC.